This section outlines one T cell receptor (beta chain) sequence together with its context. Generated by immunoSEQ multiplex PCR, the TCRdb table keeps only in-frame clones and is missing some. Of under 20,000 clones detected, around 82% appear once; the ten largest clones hold 8% to 10%. The sample belongs to a study of blood T cell repertoires in COVID-19. V was pared by 6 bases and J by 5 bases, with 7 bases of the junction left unmatched. From germline, CDR1 is SNHLY and CDR2 FYNNEI. There are 16 residues in the CDR3. Sample: peripheral blood. The sequence came from a human donor in a cohort sampled during active COVID-19. The genes are TRBV2 and TRBJ1-6; TRBD1 matches at 10 bases. The CDR3 DNA follows: TGTGCCAGCAGCCCTAGGACAGGGGGAAATAATTCACCCCTCCACTTT. Translated: CASSPRTGGNNSPLHF.